The subject of this entry is one T cell receptor beta chain. Its antigen is as yet unknown. The PCR had 60 Vbeta and 13 Jbeta primers. This table comes from immunoSEQ multiplex PCR, and its TCRdb copy is limited to in-frame clones, with some not included. The sample lists about 130,000 clones, just under 75% occurring once. CDR3 size: 19 residues. CDR1 LGHNA and CDR2 YNFKEQ come from the germline V gene. The V end was cut by 1 base, the J end by 0 bases, with 19 bases between. The entry originates in a study of cytomegalovirus exposure and HLA in healthy donors. Overall study results and limits: Both high specificity and high sensitivity reportedly marked the classifier's diagnosis of cytomegalovirus status. Most likely, a cluster of highly shared sequence variants arose as a sequencing artifact.

The TCR originated in a man in his forties or fifties in good health and CMV-seropositive. The source material was PBMCs. The rearrangement uses TRBV4-2 and TRBJ1-5, with D tentatively TRBD1 (6 bases). CDR3 sequence reads: CASSQGEGRGRYSNQPQHF. The CDR3 DNA reads TGTGCCAGCAGCCAAGGAGAGGGCAGGGGCCGTTATAGCAATCAGCCCCAGCATTTT.